The present TCR beta chain was sequenced within a study of blood T cell repertoires in COVID-19. Across the study: Material from acute and convalescent COVID-19 was sourced from the United States, Italy and Spain.

The repertoire was sequenced with immunoSEQ multiplex PCR; TCRdb's copy has only in-frame clones and lacks some. The table shows under 250,000 clones, with roughly four fifths occurring only once. The germline V and J ends were trimmed by 4 bases and 8 bases, with 8 bases remaining between them. Germline CDR1 and CDR2: SGHVS and FNYEAQ. The CDR3 runs to 12 residues. A few counts support this clone. The sequenced sample was peripheral blood. V is TRBV7-6 and J is TRBJ2-2; D not resolved. This sequence originates from a man aged 25 to 45 who had recovered from COVID-19. As DNA, the CDR3 is TGTGCCAGCAGCTCCTATAGTGGGGAGCTGTTTTTT. This sequence encodes CASSSYSGELFF.